The 17 T cell receptor beta chains listed next were all sequenced from one sample in a study of response to subunit inactivated influenza vaccine (dated by TCRdb to 2017 to 2018). The library was built by means of RT-PCR. This sample was sequenced with an Illumina HiSeq 2500. TCRdb cleaned the public reads at Q25 with fastp, built clones with MiXCR and kept in-frame beta chains. A single entry per CDR3 protein holds the most common genes and DNA from its merged rows. Counted in this sample were roughly 570,000 distinct CDR3 sequences; around 13% of them appeared once. The ten biggest clones cover roughly 13% of the sample. The time point label here, explained by the study, means: 45 days after influenza vaccine administration. The source was PBMCs from blood, collected roughly 45 days after vaccination. These receptors were collected from a man aged 45-65 years who received an inactivated influenza vaccine. Donor details come from another sample of the same person, matched by shared clones.

The chain carries TRBV15 and TRBJ1-6, with D hard to call. This CDR3 is built from 14 residues. Germline V gene data show CDR1 as LNHNV and CDR2 as YYDKDF (reference sequence). The ends were cut back, 3 bases at V and 6 bases at J, with 9 bases in the middle. The CDR3: CATSSGVLNSPLHF. The CDR3 DNA sequence: TGTGCCACCAGCAGTGGGGTGCTTAATTCACCCCTCCACTTT.

The genes are TRBV24-1 and TRBJ2-5; 7 bases agree with TRBD1. Germline assignment: CDR1 KGHDR and CDR2 SFDVKD. This CDR3 has 17 amino acids. Unmatched junction bases numbered 11, after V lost 4 bases and J lost 1 base. The CDR3: CATSDRRLRGLQETQYF. CDR3 bases: TGTGCCACCAGTGACAGACGGCTGAGGGGGCTCCAAGAGACCCAGTACTTC.

The chain couples TRBV4-3 to TRBJ2-7, with D perhaps matching TRBD2 (5 bases). V was cut by 1 base and J by 3 bases, with 10 bases left in between. In germline, CDR1 is LGHNA, CDR2 YSLEER. The CDR3 is made up of 14 amino acids. The CDR3 bases are TGCGCCAGCAGCCAAGGACTATTCGGCTACGAGCAGTACTTC. Its translation: CASSQGLFGYEQYF.

This clonotype was seen a few times. The chain combines TRBV9 with TRBJ1-1, with D hard to call. The CDR3 totals 13 residues. Trimming removed 3 bases from V and 7 bases from J, with 13 bases in between. In germline, CDR1 is SGDLS, CDR2 YYNGEE. The chain's CDR3 is CASSAEGGIEAFF. CDR3 nucleotides: TGTGCCAGCAGCGCCGAGGGCGGGATTGAAGCTTTCTTT. Full variable domain (missing parts from reference TRBV9 and TRBJ1-1): DSGVTQTPKHLITATGQRVTLRCSPRSGDLSVYWYQQSLDQGLQFLIQYYNGEERAKGNILERFSAQQFPDLHSELNLSSLELGDSALYFCASSAEGGIEAFFGQGTRLTVV.

This clonotype was picked up a small number of times. V usage is TRBV28 and J usage is TRBJ1-5; 10 bases map to TRBD1. Germline-derived CDR1 and CDR2 are MDHEN and SYDVKM. V trimming: 3 bases; J trimming: 3 bases; junction bases outside the gene matches: 5. The CDR3 has 16 residues. The CDR3 region has the DNA TGTGCCAGCAGTTTCCCGACAGGGGGCGTCAATCAGCCCCAGCATTTT. Its protein is CASSFPTGGVNQPQHF. The full variable domain, completed using reference TRBV28 and TRBJ1-5, is DVKVTQSSRYLVKRTGEKVFLECVQDMDHENMFWYRQDPGLGLRLIYFSYDVKMKEKGDIPEGYSVSREKKERFSLILESASTNQTSMYLCASSFPTGGVNQPQHFGDGTRLSIL.

This sequence joins TRBV5-1 and TRBJ2-2; 10 bases match TRBD1. The CDR3 spans 15 residues. Germline-derived CDR1 and CDR2 are SGHRS and YFSETQ. V dropped 6 bases and J dropped 7; count of bases not matched to a gene: 9. CDR3 in amino acids: CASNPDRGQGGELFF. CDR3 nucleotide sequence: TGCGCCAGCAACCCTGACAGGGGGCAAGGCGGGGAGCTGTTTTTT.

The chain uses TRBV12-3 or TRBV12-4 and TRBJ2-5; D is possibly TRBD2 (6 bases). This CDR3 is 14 amino acids long. V lost 6 bases and J lost 2, with 13 bases in between. The CDR3 nucleotides read TGTGCCAGCAGCCGGGGGATAAATCAAGAGACCCAGTACTTC. Its protein is CASSRGINQETQYF.

In its sample, this clonotype was seen many times. CDR3 amino acids: CASSYRDGSSYNEQFF. The CDR3 region has the DNA TGTGCCAGCAGTTATCGGGACGGAAGCTCCTACAATGAGCAGTTCTTC. The chain joins TRBV12-3 or TRBV12-4 to TRBJ2-1, with D perhaps matching TRBD1 or TRBD2 (5 bases each). Trimming cost V 4 bases and J 0 bases, with 13 bases left between them. The CDR3 runs 16 residues.

This chain connects TRBV12-3 or TRBV12-4 to TRBJ1-2; possibly TRBD1 for D (6 bases). The CDR3 runs to 14 residues. V gave up 4 bases and J gave up 8 bases, with 17 bases separating them. CDR3 sequence reads: CASSSRQDSEGYTF. CDR3 DNA sequence: TGTGCCAGCAGTTCCCGACAGGACTCAGAGGGCTACACCTTC.

This clonotype was observed a handful of times. The gene calls are TRBV4-1 and TRBJ1-2; 9 nucleotides agree with TRBD1. Germline CDR1 is MGHRA and CDR2 is YSYEKL. The CDR3 consists of 15 residues. Trimming cost V 1 base and J 6 bases; bases outside gene matches: 6. The CDR3 loop reads CASSQVTGGLDGYTF. DNA of the CDR3: TGCGCCAGCAGCCAAGTTACAGGGGGCCTGGATGGCTACACCTTC.

The chain has TRBV7-2 and TRBJ2-7; no clear D. Germline lookup yields CDR1 SGHTA and CDR2 FQGNSA. V was trimmed by 3 bases and J by 7 bases, leaving 10 bases between them. This CDR3 has 12 amino acids. The CDR3 loop reads CASSFLQREQYF. Written as DNA, the CDR3 is TGTGCCAGCAGCTTCCTTCAAAGGGAGCAGTACTTC.

The chain is built from TRBV9 and TRBJ2-1; the match to TRBD2 covers 9 bases. CDR1 and CDR2 from the germline V gene are SGDLS and YYNGEE. J gave up 7 bases and V 0 bases, and 8 bases lay outside the gene matches. The CDR3 length is 16 residues. CDR3 nucleotides: TGTGCCAGCAGCGTAGACCCCGGGACTAGCATGAATGAGCAGTTCTTC. This translates into CASSVDPGTSMNEQFF.

Many counts were recorded for this clonotype. This chain uses TRBV5-1 with TRBJ2-2; 10 bases are a match to TRBD2. V shed 4 bases and J 6 bases; nucleotides not matched to a gene: 12. The CDR3 is 17 residues long. CDR1 and CDR2 from the germline V gene are SGHRS and YFSETQ. The CDR3 here is CASSRTSGGIGSGELFF. The CDR3 DNA reads TGCGCCAGCAGCAGGACTAGCGGAGGTATCGGCTCCGGGGAGCTGTTTTTT.

This chain links TRBV4-3 with TRBJ2-3; 7 bases are a match to TRBD2. Trimming cost V 0 bases and J 8 bases; bases outside gene matches: 8. This CDR3 has 15 amino acids. From germline, CDR1 is LGHNA and CDR2 YSLEER. The CDR3 loop is CASSQDRTGGSTQYF. CDR3 DNA sequence: TGCGCCAGCAGCCAAGATCGGACGGGAGGTAGTACGCAGTATTTT.

In its sample, this clonotype was seen many times. The chain has TRBV5-1 and TRBJ2-7, with D possibly TRBD1 on 5 matching bases. Germline values: CDR1 SGHRS, CDR2 YFSETQ. The CDR3 spans 11 residues. V lost 5 bases to trimming and J lost 4 bases, with 7 bases between them. The CDR3 DNA reads as TGCGCCAGCAGGCAGGGTTACGAGCAGTACTTC. This encodes CASRQGYEQYF.

In its sample, this clonotype was seen many times. J is TRBJ2-3 and V is TRBV6-1; the D gene is possibly TRBD1 (6 bases). CDR3 length: 15 amino acids. CDR1 MNHNS and CDR2 SASEGT come from the germline V gene. Between the trimmed V and J ends, which lost 5 bases and 4 bases, there was a span of 16 bases. The CDR3 protein is CASSPRNRAPDTQYF. CDR3 DNA sequence: TGTGCCAGCAGTCCCCGAAACAGGGCTCCAGATACGCAGTATTTT.

The chain uses TRBV16 and TRBJ2-6, with TRBD2 identical over 8 bases. This CDR3 is 16 amino acids long. Germline CDR1 and CDR2: KGHSY and FQNENV. J gave up 2 bases and V 2 bases, and 2 bases lay outside the gene matches. For the CDR3, the DNA is TGTGCCAGCAGCCAACAAGCGGGGGCTGGGGCCAACGTCCTGACTTTC. Translating it yields CASSQQAGAGANVLTF. Complete variable domain (other parts from reference TRBV16 and TRBJ2-6): GEEVAQTPKHLVRGEGQKAKLYCAPIKGHSYVFWYQQVLKNEFKFLISFQNENVFDETGMPKERFSAKCLPNSPCSLEIQATKLEDSAVYFCASSQQAGAGANVLTFGAGSRLTVL.